This TCR beta chain was identified during a study of blood T cell repertoires in COVID-19. On the study more broadly: Before being deemed recovered, Cohort 3 donors had two negative PCRs, clearance, or symptom resolution. T cells, B-cell-depleted T cells, or PBMCs provided the cDNA or gDNA that served as material. Samples representing acute and convalescent COVID-19 were sourced from the United States, Italy and Spain.

Individuals aged about 18 to 90 years were recruited from about two dozen US areas. This CDR3 comprises 15 residues. The germline V gene encodes CDR1 LNHDA and CDR2 SQIVND (reference sequence). The V gene lost 3 bases and the J gene lost 9 bases, with 15 bases spanning the gap. TCRdb's table, derived via immunoSEQ multiplex PCR, lists solely in-frame clones and lacks some. Of some 220,000 clones in the sample, roughly nine tenths were seen once. This receptor was obtained from a woman between 50 and 59 years old in a cohort exposed to, infected with or recovered from COVID-19 (not recorded which). Sequenced input: PBMCs or T cells enriched from blood (not recorded which). V is TRBV19 and J is TRBJ1-6; tentatively, D is TRBD1 (5 bases). This CDR3 reads CASSMVSQEFSPLHF. CDR3 in DNA: TGTGCCAGTAGTATGGTATCACAGGAGTTTTCACCCCTCCACTTT.